This is a list of T cell receptor beta chains from one sample in a study of CXCR3-negative and CXCR3-positive naive CD8 T cells. TCRdb re-called the 5' RACE reads, yielding one record per CDR3 amino acid sequence without DNA. This sample's clone table lists around 57,000 distinct CDR3 sequences. The source material was memory CD8+ T cells from blood. These receptors were collected from a human donor in good health. Some clones in this sample may be carry-over from other donors' samples. Each CDR3 is given with its conserved first and last residue. The order of the fields is CDR3 length, J gene, V gene, CDR3 protein.

12 TRBJ2-7 TRBV7-9 CASSLVIHEQYF
15 TRBJ2-5 TRBV5-1 CASSSGQGGTETQYF
14 TRBJ2-3 TRBV7-7 CASSLLAGTDTQYF
14 TRBJ2-7 TRBV28 CASSPLGQSTKQYF
16 TRBJ1-2 TRBV6-2/TRBV6-3 CASSYTNRQDLYGYTF
15 TRBJ1-4 TRBV20-1 CSASPPTGVPKKLFF
13 TRBJ2-7 TRBV6-1 CASSPQDRDEQYF
17 TRBJ2-2 TRBV29-1 CSVAGTSGKLDTGELFF
13 TRBJ2-1 TRBV5-5 CASSWDRGDEQFF
11 TRBJ2-1 TRBV29-1 CSVVQGPEQFF
15 TRBJ2-1 TRBV12-3/TRBV12-4 CASREQGRVYNEQFF
15 TRBJ1-5 TRBV4-3 CASSQDMAGRQPQHF
11 TRBJ2-7 TRBV20-1 CSAIDHYEQYF
13 TRBJ2-2 TRBV24-1 CATSDRGAGELFF
12 TRBJ1-2 TRBV28 CASSFRDYGYTF
15 TRBJ1-1 TRBV7-9 CASSLNRGLNTEAFF
15 TRBJ2-1 TRBV19 CASSTDRGSYNEQFF
12 TRBJ2-7 TRBV7-8 CASSLGSAGKYF
17 TRBJ2-3 TRBV11-3 CASSLELLTKSTDTQYF
16 TRBJ2-3 TRBV7-2 CASSLEQYPLPDTQYF
15 TRBJ1-2 TRBV24-1 CATQRQDPPSYGYTF
14 TRBJ2-7 TRBV5-4 CASSHHTRPREQYF
14 TRBJ1-1 TRBV27 CASGSRGVNTEAFF
14 TRBJ2-7 TRBV7-9 CASSTQRGDYEQYF
11 TRBJ1-4 TRBV29-1 CSVQKGTQVLF
14 TRBJ2-3 TRBV29-1 CSVEDGDTTDTQYF